Sequencing of this T cell receptor (beta chain) was carried out in a study of regulatory T cells in long-lasting Graves disease. In building TCR beta libraries, iRepertoire HTBI primers were used together with Arm-PCR of CDR3 regions. TCRdb called the multiplex PCR reads again in MiXCR, with one record for every CDR3 protein. The sample gives 400,000 to 500,000 distinct CDR3 sequences, 15% of which show up once; 15% to 20% is in the top ten. Germline CDR1 is MDHEN and CDR2 is SYDVKM. This CDR3 comprises 13 residues. J lost 7 bases, V lost 6 bases, and 8 bases had no gene match. This clonotype appeared a few times. What it binds is unknown. Study-level results: Persistent disease was associated with favored TRBV28 usage and with favored use of TRBJ1-2 and TRBJ2-5.

The time point here: newly diagnosed GD, antithyroid drugs for less than 3 months. The TCR library was prepared using RNA isolated from PBMCs. The same specimen was also included in a second study, on T cells in Graves' hyperthyroidism and ophthalmopathy. According to that study: From stable hyperthyroidism, ophthalmopathy was set apart by a 13 V-J model.

The source of this sequence is a woman in her 30s with Graves disease. The V and J genes are TRBV28 and TRBJ1-2, with 7 bases matching TRBD1. The input for sequencing was peripheral blood mononuclear cells (PBMCs), taken at new diagnosis, from a patient treated with antithyroid drugs. The CDR3 bases are TGTGCCAGCAGCTATACAGGGGTCGGTGGCTACACCTTC. It is translated as CASSYTGVGGYTF.